What follows are 13 T cell receptor beta chains derived from one specimen sequenced in a study of neurological immune-mediated disorders. One entry per CDR3 protein results from TCRdb running MiXCR on the 5' RACE reads. Here the sample spans some 70,000 distinct CDR3 sequences, under 5% being singletons. The sequenced sample consisted of PBMCs. These receptors were collected from a man younger than 45 with multiple sclerosis.

This clonotype was picked up many times. The chain has TRBV15 and TRBJ1-1, with D tentatively TRBD1 (5 bases). This CDR3 region has 15 residues. The germline V and J ends were trimmed by 0 bases and 0 bases, with 8 bases remaining between them. Germline V lookup: CDR1 LNHNV, CDR2 YYDKDF (reference sequence). This CDR3 reads CATSREGTLNTEAFF. The CDR3 nucleotides are TGTGCCACCAGCAGAGAGGGGACTCTGAACACTGAAGCTTTCTTT.

The sample holds many counts of this clonotype. This chain links TRBV5-1 with TRBJ1-2, with D unresolved. Trimming removed 0 bases at V and 0 bases at J, with 9 bases between. Germline CDR1 reads SGHRS; CDR2 reads YFSETQ. The CDR3 is 15 amino acids. The CDR3 is CASSLASRANYGYTF. For the CDR3, the DNA is TGCGCCAGCAGCTTGGCCTCAAGAGCTAACTATGGCTACACCTTC. The entire variable domain, with the rest obtained from reference TRBV5-1 and TRBJ1-2, is as follows: KAGVTQTPRYLIKTRGQQVTLSCSPISGHRSVSWYQQTPGQGLQFLFEYFSETQRNKGNFPGRFSGRQFSNSRSEMNVSTLELGDSALYLCASSLASRANYGYTFGSGTRLTVV.

This clonotype was found many times. The chain couples TRBV5-1 to TRBJ2-2; no definite D call. V lost 4 bases and J lost 0, with 7 bases in between. CDR3 size: 14 residues. Germline CDR1 and CDR2: SGHRS and YFSETQ. The CDR3 protein is CASSPQSNTGELFF. As DNA, the CDR3 is TGCGCCAGCAGCCCCCAATCGAACACCGGGGAGCTGTTTTTT.

This clonotype appeared many times. The V call is TRBV10-3, the J call TRBJ2-7, with 8 bases lining up with TRBD1. CDR1 is ENHRY and CDR2 is SYGVKD in the germline V gene. The CDR3 is 14 amino acids. With 6 bases clipped from V and 0 bases from J, the junction kept 4 bases outside the gene matches. The CDR3 nucleotides are TGTGCCATCAGCGGACAGGGCATCTCCTACGAGCAGTACTTC. It is translated as CAISGQGISYEQYF.

This clonotype has at least ten counts. The chain couples TRBV5-1 to TRBJ1-2; D is unclear. The CDR3 is made up of 14 amino acids. Trimming took off 0 bases at V and 4 bases at J, with 10 bases between the two ends. CDR1 and CDR2 (germline): SGHRS, YFSETQ. This CDR3 is CASSLEANLYGYTF. CDR3 sequence (DNA): TGCGCCAGCAGCTTGGAGGCCAACCTCTATGGCTACACCTTC.

In this sample, this clonotype turned up many times. J is TRBJ1-1 and V is TRBV29-1; D is uncertain. The CDR3 is 12 residues long. With 5 bases removed from V and 1 base from J, the gap between germline ends came to 8 bases. The germline CDR1 and CDR2 sequences are SQVTM and ANQGSEA. The CDR3: CSVRVSNTEAFF. In DNA, the CDR3 is TGCAGCGTTCGTGTCTCGAACACTGAAGCTTTCTTT.

This clonotype was seen ten or more times. The chain recombines TRBV4-1 with TRBJ1-5; 7 nucleotides align to TRBD1. V was pared by 1 base and J by 4 bases, with 10 bases of the junction left unmatched. Germline values: CDR1 MGHRA, CDR2 YSYEKL. The CDR3 is made up of 17 amino acids. CDR3 coding DNA: TGCGCCAGCAGCCAAGGTTTCGCCAGGGGGGTTAATCAGCCCCAGCATTTT. Amino acids: CASSQGFARGVNQPQHF.

This clonotype showed up many times. This sequence joins TRBV12-3 or TRBV12-4 and TRBJ2-4; 8 positions agree with TRBD2. This CDR3 contains 16 residues. With 2 bases clipped from V and 2 bases from J, the junction kept 5 bases outside the gene matches. CDR3 coding DNA: TGTGCCAGCAGTTTACGGGGGGGGACATCCAAAAACATTCAGTACTTC. Translating gives CASSLRGGTSKNIQYF.

The sample holds many counts of this clonotype. The genes are TRBV7-9 and TRBJ1-1; D remains unclear. V lost 1 base to trimming and J lost 0 bases, with 3 bases between them. Per germline, CDR1 SEHNR and CDR2 FQNEAQ (reference sequence). The CDR3 has 13 residues. The CDR3 bases are TGTGCCAGCAGCTTAGATATGAACACTGAAGCTTTCTTT. Translating it yields CASSLDMNTEAFF.

Ten or more counts support this clonotype. The chain has TRBV20-1 and TRBJ1-2; possibly TRBD1 for D (5 bases). The CDR3 sequence is 11 residues long. V was trimmed by 8 bases and J by 8 bases, leaving 15 bases between them. Per germline, CDR1 DFQATT and CDR2 SNEGSKA (reference sequence). CDR3 region: CSPEIPGGYTF. In DNA form, the CDR3 reads TGCAGTCCTGAAATCCCAGGGGGCTACACCTTC.

This clonotype was observed at least ten times. The genes are TRBV20-1 and TRBJ1-1; TRBD1 agrees at 7 bases. The length of the CDR3 is 16 residues. Germline CDR1 reads DFQATT; CDR2 reads SNEGSKA (reference sequence). V shed 0 bases and J 1 base; nucleotides not matched to a gene: 8. CDR3 coding DNA: TGCAGTGCTAGAGACAACAGGGGAGGATCGAACACTGAAGCTTTCTTT. Protein: CSARDNRGGSNTEAFF.

The chain recombines TRBV29-1 with TRBJ2-3; 8 bases align to TRBD1. The germline CDR1 and CDR2 sequences are SQVTM and ANQGSEA. V gave up 8 bases and J gave up 4 bases; unmatched junction bases: 11. The length of the CDR3 is 14 residues. CDR3 in amino acids: CSKAQGAIADTQYF. The DNA for the CDR3 is TGCAGCAAAGCCCAGGGGGCGATTGCAGATACGCAGTATTTT.

This clonotype occurred a few times. The rearrangement joins TRBV7-8 to TRBJ2-3, with unresolved D. From germline, CDR1 is SGHVS and CDR2 FQNEAQ. The CDR3 length is 15 residues. V lost 2 bases to trimming and J lost 4 bases, with 13 bases between them. The CDR3 nucleotides read TGTGCCAGCAGCTTATTTAAGGGTTTCGCAGATACGCAGTATTTT. It yields the protein CASSLFKGFADTQYF.